The 13 T cell receptor beta chains reported below all come from one sample, sequenced in a study of beta chain features in type 1 diabetes. Study-wide results and caveats: A moderate, significant TCRB CDR3 shortening appeared in type 1 diabetes across four CD4+ subsets.

For these receptors, no antigen is known. Sequencing targeted expressed TCRB transcripts, as all isolated RNA had been reverse transcribed. Some clones are missing from TCRdb's copy, which holds only in-frame ones; the method was immunoSEQ multiplex PCR. The table records over 600,000 clones, approximately 13% of them present only once. Sample: naive CD4+ T cells from blood. The origin of the receptors is a man aged 30 to 39 with type 1 diabetes.

This clone was seen more than once but under ten times. The rearrangement joins TRBV7-2 to TRBJ2-7, with 8 bases aligning to TRBD1. Germline assignment: CDR1 SGHTA and CDR2 FQGNSA. The CDR3 has 16 residues. The trim removed 3 bases at V and 1 base at J, leaving 8 bases unmatched. This chain's CDR3 is CASSFRSGGSSYEQYF. In DNA, the CDR3 is TGTGCCAGCAGCTTCCGTTCAGGGGGCTCGTCCTACGAGCAGTACTTC.

This chain connects TRBV19 to TRBJ1-2, with D possibly matching TRBD1 (5 bases). The germline V gene has CDR1 LNHDA and CDR2 SQIVND (reference sequence). Trimming shortened V by 5 bases and J by 8 bases, and 15 bases separated the two germline ends. The CDR3 runs 13 residues. The CDR3 loop reads CASSGFLRDGYTF. As DNA, the CDR3 is TGTGCCAGTAGTGGTTTCCTCAGGGACGGCTACACCTTC.

CDR3 DNA: TGTGCCAGCAGCTTTACCGTAGGGGAGGGTGGTGGGTGGCAGTATTTT. Encoded protein: CASSFTVGEGGGWQYF. This chain uses TRBV7-2 with TRBJ2-3; 7 nucleotides line up with TRBD2. The CDR3 sequence is 16 residues long. V was clipped by 3 bases and J by 11 bases; unmatched bases: 17. Looked up from germline, CDR1 is SGHTA and CDR2 is FQGNSA.

Only a few counts were recorded for this clone. The chain employs TRBV7-2 and TRBJ2-7, with a tentative D call TRBD2 (7 bases). This CDR3 has 17 amino acids. CDR1 and CDR2 from the germline V gene are SGHTA and FQGNSA. V lost 5 bases to trimming and J lost 4 bases, with 24 bases between them. CDR3 sequence reads: CASSPWGGGPGLYEQYF. The CDR3 DNA reads TGTGCCAGCAGCCCCTGGGGCGGGGGCCCCGGGTTGTACGAGCAGTACTTC.

This clone was counted only a few times. This chain joins TRBV14 and TRBJ2-5, with D perhaps TRBD1 or TRBD2 (5 bases each). V was cut by 4 bases and J by 2 bases, with 11 bases left in between. The germline V gene has CDR1 SGHDN and CDR2 FVKESK. The CDR3 covers 14 residues. The CDR3 nucleotides read TGTGCCAGCAGCCCGGGACGGAGTCAAGAGACCCAGTACTTC. It yields the protein CASSPGRSQETQYF.

The rearrangement links TRBV9 to TRBJ2-2; no definite D call. Germline V gene sequence: CDR1 SGDLS, CDR2 YYNGEE. CDR3 length equals 13 residues. Trimming left V 4 bases short and J 7 bases short, with 11 bases between. The CDR3, as DNA: TGTGCCAGCAGCTCCCCATATAGCGGGGAGCTGTTTTTT. It codes for CASSSPYSGELFF.

The CDR3 loop is CATSDRGQNYNEQFF. In DNA form, the CDR3 reads TGCGCCACTTCGGACAGGGGGCAAAATTACAATGAGCAGTTCTTC. The chain couples TRBV5-1 to TRBJ2-1, with 11 bases that match TRBD1. Looked up from germline, CDR1 is SGHRS and CDR2 is YFSETQ. CDR3 length: 15 residues. With V trimmed by 9 bases and J by 4 bases, 9 bases remained unmatched.

There are a few counts of this clone. This chain links TRBV10-3 with TRBJ1-1; possible D gene TRBD1, 6 bases. The V end was cut by 0 bases, the J end by 0 bases, with 17 bases between. This CDR3 has 18 residues. Germline assignment: CDR1 ENHRY and CDR2 SYGVKD. CDR3 nucleotide sequence: TGTGCCATCAGTGAGTCGAGTATGGGGGCAGAGATGAACACTGAAGCTTTCTTT. Protein product: CAISESSMGAEMNTEAFF.

The chain combines TRBV6-5 with TRBJ2-7; D unresolved. Trimming removed 2 bases from V and 3 bases from J, with 11 bases in between. The CDR3 loop spans 14 amino acids. CDR1 is MNHEY and CDR2 is SVGAGI in the germline V gene. This CDR3 reads CASSYSTEGYEQYF. DNA for the CDR3: TGTGCCAGCAGTTACAGTACCGAAGGCTACGAGCAGTACTTC.

There are a few counts of this clone. The J gene is TRBJ1-2, the V gene TRBV11-2; possibly TRBD1 for D (6 bases). Between the trimmed V and J ends, which lost 5 bases and 4 bases, there was a span of 17 bases. The germline V gene has CDR1 SGHAT and CDR2 FQNNGV. The CDR3 covers 15 residues. Written as DNA, the CDR3 is TGTGCCAGCAGCCGACAGGCATTCAGGGGCTATGGCTACACCTTC. It encodes CASSRQAFRGYGYTF.

The rearrangement joins TRBV27 to TRBJ1-5; TRBD1 matches 8 bases. Germline-derived CDR1 and CDR2 are MNHEY and SMNVEV (reference sequence). CDR3 length: 15 residues. V gave up 6 bases and J gave up 3 bases; unmatched junction bases: 7. CDR3 sequence (DNA): TGTGCCAGCAGCCGGACAGGGCGAGACAATCAGCCCCAGCATTTT. Its protein is CASSRTGRDNQPQHF.

The genes are TRBV7-3 and TRBJ1-1; D ambiguous. Between the trimmed V and J ends, which lost 5 bases and 1 base, there was a span of 11 bases. The CDR3 covers 14 residues. Germline V gives CDR1 SGHTA, CDR2 FQGTGA. In nucleotides, the CDR3 is TGTGCCAGCAGCCGAAATGACCAGAACACTGAAGCTTTCTTT. This translates into CASSRNDQNTEAFF.

This clone was detected a few times. V and J are TRBV6-6 and TRBJ1-2, with D possibly TRBD1 on 6 matching bases. CDR1 is MNHNY and CDR2 is SVGAGI in the germline V gene (reference sequence). The CDR3 covers 12 residues. V was shortened by 5 bases and J by 9 bases, with 13 bases between the two germline ends. As DNA, the CDR3 is TGTGCCAGCAGTAAAGACAGGTTTAGCTACACCTTC. It specifies CASSKDRFSYTF.